The subject of this entry is one TCR beta chain. The target of this receptor is not known. Base-call qualities are not available, and no considerably larger clone is one nucleotide away. This sample was included in a study of vaccination effects on CD4 cells after COVID-19 (dated 2022 in TCRdb). For the study in its entirety: Each participant got two doses of an mRNA SARS-CoV-2 vaccine, either BNT162b2 or mRNA-1273. SARS-CoV-2 spike-specific CD4+ TCR repertoires from before and after mRNA vaccination were compared in COVID-19 convalescent patients and in infection-naive vaccine recipients. Pre-vaccine samples from a couple of convalescent patients were drawn 16 days and one week before the first dose, 142 and 148 days after COVID-19 diagnosis. The full study included 9 to 10 COVID-19 convalescent patients and a few SARS-CoV-2-naive healthy vaccine recipients. The Oncomine TCR Beta short-read assay on an Illumina iSeq 100 was used to sequence cultures from other donors in the study.

In the ViraFEST assay, PBMC were stimulated with viral peptide pools, and TCR sequencing was then used to find antigen-specific CD4+ T cell clonotypes based on their expansion. After less than 13 days of culture, CD4+ T cells were isolated with the EasySep CD4+ T cell isolation kit. Convalescent patients had PCR-confirmed SARS-CoV-2 infection between March and December 2020, before Alpha, Beta and Delta variants emerged in the United States. Some 2.2 million PBMC per well were cultured in IMDM with about 5.1% human AB serum, around 9.1 IU/ml IL-2 and gentamicin, plus 10 ug/ml peptides. Half of the culture medium was replaced with fresh IL-2-containing medium on days 3 and 7. Unless otherwise noted, each peptide stimulation condition was cultured in triplicate wells. Using Ficoll-Paque Plus gradient centrifugation, PBMC were separated from whole blood and then either used fresh or cryopreserved at -140C. Genomic DNA was extracted from cultured CD4+ T cells with the QIAamp micro DNA kit.

What the authors observed across the whole study: In convalescent patients, the post-vaccine spike-reactive repertoire consisted mainly of new vaccine-induced clones, largely distinct from infection-induced clones. The study was limited by a small number of convalescent patients and lacked early post-infection timepoints. Both infection-induced and vaccine-induced clones contracted markedly at late post-vaccination timepoints, which is consistent with waning T cell responses.

In the germline V gene (reference sequence), CDR1 corresponds to LNHNV and CDR2 to YYDKDF. Reading from cysteine to phenylalanine, the CDR3 counts 16 amino acids. The DNA shown is the 48-base CDR3, in frame from base 1. The trim is 1 base for V and 5 bases for J, with a gap of 17 bases between the germline ends. Library creation used the immunoSEQ multiplex PCR assay. TCR beta CDR3 sequencing was performed on DNA from the cultured, isolated CD4+ T cells. Per the source publication's procedure: Non-productive TCR sequences were removed and reads were trimmed to the CDR3 region, keeping CDR3s of at least 7 amino acids. Antigen-specific clonotypes were identified with the MANAFEST web app by comparing expansion in peptide wells against reference cultures. For clones to be considered positive, expansion at FDR<0.05 versus reference and all other wells, an odds ratio above 5, and a frequency above 0.1% in two replicate wells were required. Clonotypes significantly expanded in SARS-CoV-2 spike wells and in at least one common cold coronavirus spike condition were defined as cross-reactive. Using the stringdist R package, CDR3 similarity was measured by Levenshtein distance, and unrooted trees were constructed with ape in R 3.6.1. TCRdb provides this immuneACCESS table in a form limited to in-frame rearrangements. Some clones are lacking; in checked studies, under half of them reflect an unresolved V gene, and why the rest are absent is not known. V and J calls and clone size come straight from that table; D and trimming were deduced from the DNA. The sample records roughly 45,000 clones, around 66% of which are singletons. Of the sample, more than 30% falls within the top ten clones.

The specimen comprised CD4+ T cells from PBMCs cultured with a peptide pool, sampled before COVID-19 vaccination. The chain is encoded by TRBV15 joined to TRBJ2-5, and TRBD2 may be the D gene, going by 6 matching bases. The receptor comes from a human donor who had a prior SARS-CoV-2 infection. The CDR3 region has the sequence CATSRGGTGTGETQYF. The sequenced DNA is TGTGCCACCAGCAGAGGGGGGACCGGGACTGGGGAGACCCAGTACTTC.